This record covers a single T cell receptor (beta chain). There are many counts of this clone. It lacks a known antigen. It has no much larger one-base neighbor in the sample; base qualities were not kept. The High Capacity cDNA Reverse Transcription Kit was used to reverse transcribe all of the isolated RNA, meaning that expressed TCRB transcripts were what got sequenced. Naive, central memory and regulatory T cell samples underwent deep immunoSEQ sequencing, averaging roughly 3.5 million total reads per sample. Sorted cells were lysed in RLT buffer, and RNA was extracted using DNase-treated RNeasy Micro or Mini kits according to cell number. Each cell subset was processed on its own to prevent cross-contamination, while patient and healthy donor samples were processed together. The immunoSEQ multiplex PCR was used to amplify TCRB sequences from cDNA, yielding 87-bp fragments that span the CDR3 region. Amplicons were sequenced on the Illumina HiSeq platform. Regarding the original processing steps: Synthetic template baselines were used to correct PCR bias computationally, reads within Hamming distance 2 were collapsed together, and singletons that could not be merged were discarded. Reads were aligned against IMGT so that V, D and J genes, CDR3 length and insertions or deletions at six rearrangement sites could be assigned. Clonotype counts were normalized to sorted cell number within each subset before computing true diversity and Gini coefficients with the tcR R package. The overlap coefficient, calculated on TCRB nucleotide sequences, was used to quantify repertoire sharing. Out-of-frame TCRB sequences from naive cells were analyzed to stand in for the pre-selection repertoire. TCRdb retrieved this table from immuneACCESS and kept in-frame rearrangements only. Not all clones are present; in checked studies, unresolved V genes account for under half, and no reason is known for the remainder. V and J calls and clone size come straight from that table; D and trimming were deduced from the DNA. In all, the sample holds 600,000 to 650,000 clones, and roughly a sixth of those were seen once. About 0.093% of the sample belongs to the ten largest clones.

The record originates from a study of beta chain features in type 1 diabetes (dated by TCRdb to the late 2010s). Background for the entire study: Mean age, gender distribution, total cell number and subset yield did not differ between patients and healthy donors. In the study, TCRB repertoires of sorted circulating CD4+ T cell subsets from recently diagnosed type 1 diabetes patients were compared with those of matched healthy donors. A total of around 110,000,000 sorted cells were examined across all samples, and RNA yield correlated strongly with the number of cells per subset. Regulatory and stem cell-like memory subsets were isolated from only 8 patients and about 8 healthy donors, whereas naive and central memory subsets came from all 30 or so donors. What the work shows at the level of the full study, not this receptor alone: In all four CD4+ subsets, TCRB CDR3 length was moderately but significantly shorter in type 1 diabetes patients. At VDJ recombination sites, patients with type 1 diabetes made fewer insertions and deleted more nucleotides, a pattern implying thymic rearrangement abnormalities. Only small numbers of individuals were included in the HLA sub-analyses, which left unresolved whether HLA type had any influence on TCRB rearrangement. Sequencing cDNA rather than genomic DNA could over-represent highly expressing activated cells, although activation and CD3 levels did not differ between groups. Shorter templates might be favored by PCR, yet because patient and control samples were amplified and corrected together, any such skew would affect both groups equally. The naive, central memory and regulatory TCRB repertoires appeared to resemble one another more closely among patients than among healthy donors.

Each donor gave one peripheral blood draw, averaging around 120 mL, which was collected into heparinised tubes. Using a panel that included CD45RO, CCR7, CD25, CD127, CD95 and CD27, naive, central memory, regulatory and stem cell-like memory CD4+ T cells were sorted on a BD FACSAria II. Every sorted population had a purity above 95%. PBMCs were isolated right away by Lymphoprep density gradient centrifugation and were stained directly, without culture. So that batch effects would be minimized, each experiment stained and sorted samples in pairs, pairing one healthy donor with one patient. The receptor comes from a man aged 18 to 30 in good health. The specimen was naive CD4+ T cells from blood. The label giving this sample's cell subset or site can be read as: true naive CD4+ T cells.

The CDR3 protein is CASSLVANEQFF. The nucleotide sequence reads TGTGCCAGCAGCTTGGTGGCCAATGAGCAGTTCTTC. The chain employs TRBV5-4 and TRBJ2-1; the D gene is not confidently resolved. From the cysteine up to the phenylalanine, the CDR3 has a length of 12 residues. Only the CDR3 region is kept as DNA, spanning 36 bases read in frame from base 1. V is reduced by 0 bases and J by 6 bases, leaving a spacing of 4 bases between them. For CDR1 and CDR2, the germline V gene (reference sequence) lists SGHNT and YYREEE.